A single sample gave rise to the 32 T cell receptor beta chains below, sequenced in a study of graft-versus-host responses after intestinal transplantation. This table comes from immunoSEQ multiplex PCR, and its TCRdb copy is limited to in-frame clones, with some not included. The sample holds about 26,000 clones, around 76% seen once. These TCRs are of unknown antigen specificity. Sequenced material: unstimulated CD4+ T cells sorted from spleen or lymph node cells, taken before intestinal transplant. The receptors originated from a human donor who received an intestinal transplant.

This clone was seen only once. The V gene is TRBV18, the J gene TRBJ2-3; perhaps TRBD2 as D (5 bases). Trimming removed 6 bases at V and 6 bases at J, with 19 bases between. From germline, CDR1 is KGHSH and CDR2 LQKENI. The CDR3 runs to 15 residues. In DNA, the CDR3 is TGTGCCAGCTCGCCAGAGGGAATCCTGTCGGATACGCAGTATTTT. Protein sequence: CASSPEGILSDTQYF.

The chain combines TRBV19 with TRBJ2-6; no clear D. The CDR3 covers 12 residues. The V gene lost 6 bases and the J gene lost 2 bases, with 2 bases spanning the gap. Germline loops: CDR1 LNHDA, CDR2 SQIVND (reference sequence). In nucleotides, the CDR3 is TGTGCCAGTAGGGCTGGGGCCAACGTCCTGACTTTC. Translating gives CASRAGANVLTF.

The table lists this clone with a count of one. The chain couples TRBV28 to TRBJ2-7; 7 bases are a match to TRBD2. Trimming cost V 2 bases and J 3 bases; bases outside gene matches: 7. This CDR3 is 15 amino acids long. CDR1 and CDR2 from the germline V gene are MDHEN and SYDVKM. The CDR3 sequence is CASSLVRAGFYEQYF. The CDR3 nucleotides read TGTGCCAGCAGTTTAGTTAGAGCGGGGTTCTACGAGCAGTACTTC.

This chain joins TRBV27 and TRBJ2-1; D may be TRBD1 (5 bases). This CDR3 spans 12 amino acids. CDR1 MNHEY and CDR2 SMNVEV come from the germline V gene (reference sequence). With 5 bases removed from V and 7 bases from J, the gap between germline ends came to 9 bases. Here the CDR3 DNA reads TGTGCCAGCAGTCCACGACAGAATGAGCAGTTCTTC. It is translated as CASSPRQNEQFF.

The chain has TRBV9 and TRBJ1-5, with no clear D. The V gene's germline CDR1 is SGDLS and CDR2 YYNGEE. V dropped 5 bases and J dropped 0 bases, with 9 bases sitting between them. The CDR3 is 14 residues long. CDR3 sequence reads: CASSAGVSNQPQHF. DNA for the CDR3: TGTGCCAGCAGTGCCGGAGTTAGCAATCAGCCCCAGCATTTT.

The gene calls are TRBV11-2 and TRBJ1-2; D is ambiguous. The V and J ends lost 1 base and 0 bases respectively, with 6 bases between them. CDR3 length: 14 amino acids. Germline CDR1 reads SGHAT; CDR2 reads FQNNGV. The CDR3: CASSLGVSNYGYTF. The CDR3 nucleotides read TGTGCCAGCAGCTTAGGTGTCTCTAACTATGGCTACACCTTC.

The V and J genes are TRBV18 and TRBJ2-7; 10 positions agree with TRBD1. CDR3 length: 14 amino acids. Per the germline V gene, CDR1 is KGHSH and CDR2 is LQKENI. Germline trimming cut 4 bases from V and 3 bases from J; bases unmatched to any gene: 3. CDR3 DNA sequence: TGTGCCAGCTCACGCGGACAGGGGGACTACGAGCAGTACTTC. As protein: CASSRGQGDYEQYF. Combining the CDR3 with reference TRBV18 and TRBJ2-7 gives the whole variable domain NAGVMQNPRHLVRRRGQEARLRCSPMKGHSHVYWYRQLPEEGLKFMVYLQKENIIDESGMPKERFSAEFPKEGPSILRIQQVVRGDSAAYFCASSRGQGDYEQYFGPGTRLTVT.

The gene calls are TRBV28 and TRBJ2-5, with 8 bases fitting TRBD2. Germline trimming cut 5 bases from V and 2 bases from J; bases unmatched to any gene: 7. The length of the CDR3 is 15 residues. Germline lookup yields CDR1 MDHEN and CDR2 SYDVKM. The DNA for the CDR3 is TGTGCCAGCAGTCTAGCGGGCAAAACACAAGAGACCCAGTACTTC. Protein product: CASSLAGKTQETQYF.

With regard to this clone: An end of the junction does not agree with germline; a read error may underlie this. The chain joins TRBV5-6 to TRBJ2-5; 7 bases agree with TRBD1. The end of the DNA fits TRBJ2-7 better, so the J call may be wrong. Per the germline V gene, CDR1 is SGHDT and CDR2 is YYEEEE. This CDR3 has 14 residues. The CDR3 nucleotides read TGTACCAGCAGCTTGACAGGGTACCCCTACGAGCAGTACTTC. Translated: CTSSLTGYPYEQYF.

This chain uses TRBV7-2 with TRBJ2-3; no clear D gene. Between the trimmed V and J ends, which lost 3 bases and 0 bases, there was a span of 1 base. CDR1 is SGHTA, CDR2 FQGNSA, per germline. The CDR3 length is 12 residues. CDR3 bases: TGTGCCAGCAGCTTCAGCACAGATACGCAGTATTTT. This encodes CASSFSTDTQYF. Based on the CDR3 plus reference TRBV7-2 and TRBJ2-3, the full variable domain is GAGVSQSPSNKVTEKGKDVELRCDPISGHTALYWYRQSLGQGLEFLIYFQGNSAPDKSGLPSDRFSAERTGGSVSTLTIQRTQQEDSAVYLCASSFSTDTQYFGPGTRLTVL.

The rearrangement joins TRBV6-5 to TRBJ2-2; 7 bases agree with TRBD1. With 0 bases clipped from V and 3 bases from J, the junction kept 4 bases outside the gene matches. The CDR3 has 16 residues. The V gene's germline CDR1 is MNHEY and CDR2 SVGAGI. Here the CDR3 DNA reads TGTGCCAGCAGTTACTCCGCCAGGGGGTACACCGGGGAGCTGTTTTTT. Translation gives CASSYSARGYTGELFF.

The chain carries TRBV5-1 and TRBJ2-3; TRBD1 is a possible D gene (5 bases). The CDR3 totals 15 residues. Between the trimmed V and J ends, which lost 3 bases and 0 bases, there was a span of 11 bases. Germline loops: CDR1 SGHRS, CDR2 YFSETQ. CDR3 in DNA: TGCGCCAGCAGCTCCCCACAGGACAGCACAGATACGCAGTATTTT. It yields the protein CASSSPQDSTDTQYF.

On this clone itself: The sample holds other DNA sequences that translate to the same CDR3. This CDR3 is CASSLGGPQETQYF. CDR3 bases: TGTGCCAGCAGCTTGGGTGGACCGCAAGAGACCCAGTACTTC. V gene TRBV5-4 combines with J gene TRBJ2-5, with unresolved D. V gave up 0 bases and J gave up 2 bases, with 8 bases separating them. The CDR3 runs 14 residues. Germline CDR1 and CDR2: SGHNT and YYREEE (reference sequence).

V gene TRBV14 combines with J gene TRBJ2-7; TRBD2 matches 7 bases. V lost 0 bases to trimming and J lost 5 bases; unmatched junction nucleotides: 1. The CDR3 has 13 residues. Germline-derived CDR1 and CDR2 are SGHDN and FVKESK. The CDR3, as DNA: TGTGCCAGCAGCCAAGACCTAGCGGACGAGCAGTACTTC. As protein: CASSQDLADEQYF. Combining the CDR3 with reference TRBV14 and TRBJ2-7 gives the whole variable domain EAGVTQFPSHSVIEKGQTVTLRCDPISGHDNLYWYRRVMGKEIKFLLHFVKESKQDESGMPNNRFLAERTGGTYSTLKVQPAELEDSGVYFCASSQDLADEQYFGPGTRLTVT.

The CDR3 region has the DNA TGTGCCAGCAGGAGAGGACAGGTACAAGAGACCCAGTACTTC. This translates into CASRRGQVQETQYF. The chain couples TRBV27 to TRBJ2-5; 7 bases are shared with TRBD1. V lost 6 bases to trimming and J lost 2 bases; unmatched junction nucleotides: 6. Germline V gene lookup returns CDR1 MNHEY and CDR2 SMNVEV (reference sequence). The CDR3 consists of 14 residues.

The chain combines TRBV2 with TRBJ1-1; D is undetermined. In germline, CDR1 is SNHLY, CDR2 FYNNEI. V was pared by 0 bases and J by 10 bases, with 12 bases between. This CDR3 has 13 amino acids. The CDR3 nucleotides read TGTGCCAGCAGTGAAGCGCTGGCAGGAGCAGCTTTCTTT. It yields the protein CASSEALAGAAFF.

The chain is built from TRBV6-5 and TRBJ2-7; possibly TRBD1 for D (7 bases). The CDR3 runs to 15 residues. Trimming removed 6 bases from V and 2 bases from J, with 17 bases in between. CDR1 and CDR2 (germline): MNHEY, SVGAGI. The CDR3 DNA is TGTGCCAGCAGGGAGAAGACAGGGAGGACCTACGAGCAGTACTTC. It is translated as CASREKTGRTYEQYF.

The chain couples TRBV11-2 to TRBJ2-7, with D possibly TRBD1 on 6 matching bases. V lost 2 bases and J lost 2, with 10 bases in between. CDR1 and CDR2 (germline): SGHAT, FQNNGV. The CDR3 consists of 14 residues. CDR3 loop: CASSLIQGPYEQYF. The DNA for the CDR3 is TGTGCCAGCAGCTTAATACAGGGACCCTACGAGCAGTACTTC.

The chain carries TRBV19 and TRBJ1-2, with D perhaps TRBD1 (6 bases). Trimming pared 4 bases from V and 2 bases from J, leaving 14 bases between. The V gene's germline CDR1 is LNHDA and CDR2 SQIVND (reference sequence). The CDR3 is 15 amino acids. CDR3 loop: CASSTDSRRNYGYTF. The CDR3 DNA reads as TGTGCCAGTAGTACGGACAGCCGCCGAAACTATGGCTACACCTTC.

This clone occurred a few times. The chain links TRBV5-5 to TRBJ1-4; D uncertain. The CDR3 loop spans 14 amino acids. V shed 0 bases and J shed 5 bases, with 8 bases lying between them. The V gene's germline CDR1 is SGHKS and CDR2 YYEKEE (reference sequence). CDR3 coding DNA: TGTGCCAGCAGCTTGGAGAGTACGAATGAAAAACTGTTTTTT. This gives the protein CASSLESTNEKLFF.

The CDR3 is CASSGGLPSGNTIYF. The CDR3 coding sequence is TGTGCCAGCAGCGGGGGACTTCCCTCTGGAAACACCATATATTTT. The V and J genes are TRBV9 and TRBJ1-3; D may be TRBD1 (5 bases). Germline V gene sequence: CDR1 SGDLS, CDR2 YYNGEE. This CDR3 region has 15 residues. Trimming took 3 bases from V and 0 from J, leaving 10 bases between them.

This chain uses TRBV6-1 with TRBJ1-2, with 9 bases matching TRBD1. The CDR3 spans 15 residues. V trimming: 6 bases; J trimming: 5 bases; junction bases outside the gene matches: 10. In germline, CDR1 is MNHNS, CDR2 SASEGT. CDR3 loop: CASSYGQGQAYGYTF. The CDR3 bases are TGTGCCAGCAGCTACGGACAGGGGCAGGCATATGGCTACACCTTC.

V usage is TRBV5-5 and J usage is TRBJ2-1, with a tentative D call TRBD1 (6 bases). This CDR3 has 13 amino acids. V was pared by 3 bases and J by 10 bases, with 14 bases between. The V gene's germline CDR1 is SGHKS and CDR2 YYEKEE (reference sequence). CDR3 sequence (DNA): TGTGCCAGCAGCTCGGGACAAAGTAGGGAGCAGTTCTTC. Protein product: CASSSGQSREQFF.

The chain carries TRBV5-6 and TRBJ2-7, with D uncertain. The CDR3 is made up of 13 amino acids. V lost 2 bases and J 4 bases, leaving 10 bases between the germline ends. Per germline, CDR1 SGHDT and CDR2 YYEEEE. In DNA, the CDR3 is TGTGCCAGCAGCTTAATGGACCCTTACGAGCAGTACTTC. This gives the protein CASSLMDPYEQYF. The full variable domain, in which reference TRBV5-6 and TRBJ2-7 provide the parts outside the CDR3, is DAGVTQSPTHLIKTRGQQVTLRCSPKSGHDTVSWYQQALGQGPQFIFQYYEEEERQRGNFPDRFSGHQFPNYSSELNVNALLLGDSALYLCASSLMDPYEQYFGPGTRLTVT.

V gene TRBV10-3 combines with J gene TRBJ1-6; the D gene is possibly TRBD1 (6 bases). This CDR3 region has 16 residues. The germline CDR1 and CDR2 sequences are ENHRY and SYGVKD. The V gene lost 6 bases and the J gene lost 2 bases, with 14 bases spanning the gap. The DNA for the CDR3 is TGTGCCATCAGGACTCAGGACAGCGCCTATAATTCACCCCTCCACTTT. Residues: CAIRTQDSAYNSPLHF.

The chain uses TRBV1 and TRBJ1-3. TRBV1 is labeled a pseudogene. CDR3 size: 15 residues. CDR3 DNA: TGCACCAGCAGCCACGGAACGGGGCCTGGAAACACCATATATTTT. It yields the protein CTSSHGTGPGNTIYF.

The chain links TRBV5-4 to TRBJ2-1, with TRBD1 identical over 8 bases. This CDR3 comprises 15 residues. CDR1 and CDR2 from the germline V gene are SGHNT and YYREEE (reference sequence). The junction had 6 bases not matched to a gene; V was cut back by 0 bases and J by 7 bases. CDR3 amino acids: CASSLGDRGSNEQFF. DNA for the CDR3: TGTGCCAGCAGCTTGGGCGACAGGGGATCGAATGAGCAGTTCTTC. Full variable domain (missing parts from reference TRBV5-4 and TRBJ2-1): ETGVTQSPTHLIKTRGQQVTLRCSSQSGHNTVSWYQQALGQGPQFIFQYYREEENGRGNFPPRFSGLQFPNYSSELNVNALELDDSALYLCASSLGDRGSNEQFFGPGTRLTVL.

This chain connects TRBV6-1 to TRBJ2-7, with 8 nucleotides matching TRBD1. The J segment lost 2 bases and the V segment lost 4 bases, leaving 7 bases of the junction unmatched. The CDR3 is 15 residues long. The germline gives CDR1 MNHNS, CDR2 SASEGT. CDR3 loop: CASSGGQEGAYEQYF. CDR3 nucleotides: TGTGCCAGCAGTGGGGGACAGGAAGGGGCCTACGAGCAGTACTTC.

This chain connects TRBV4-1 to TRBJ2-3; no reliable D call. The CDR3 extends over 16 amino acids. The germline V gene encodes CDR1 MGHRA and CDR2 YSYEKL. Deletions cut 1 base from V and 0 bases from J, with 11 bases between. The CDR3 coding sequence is TGCGCCAGCAGCCAAGCGTTTGGGTTTAGCACAGATACGCAGTATTTT. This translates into CASSQAFGFSTDTQYF.

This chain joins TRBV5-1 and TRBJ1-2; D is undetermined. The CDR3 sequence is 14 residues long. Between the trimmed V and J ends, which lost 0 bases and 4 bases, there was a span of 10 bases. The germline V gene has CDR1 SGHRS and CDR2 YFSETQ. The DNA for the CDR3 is TGCGCCAGCAGCTTGGAGGCCGGCCGCTATGGCTACACCTTC. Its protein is CASSLEAGRYGYTF.

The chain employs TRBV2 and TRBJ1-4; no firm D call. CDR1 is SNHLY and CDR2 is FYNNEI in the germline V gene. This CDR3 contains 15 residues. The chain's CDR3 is CAGRAGRATNEKLFF. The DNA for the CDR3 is TGTGCTGGGAGAGCAGGCCGAGCAACTAATGAAAAACTGTTTTTT.

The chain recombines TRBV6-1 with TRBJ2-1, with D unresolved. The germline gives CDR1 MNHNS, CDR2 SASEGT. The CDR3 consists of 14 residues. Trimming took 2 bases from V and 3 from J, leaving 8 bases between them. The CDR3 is CASSETGFYNEQFF. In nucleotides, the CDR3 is TGTGCCAGCAGTGAAACCGGGTTCTACAATGAGCAGTTCTTC.